This record looks at one TCR beta chain sequence and its context. Its matching antigen is unknown. This CDR3 is 12 amino acids long. The V end was cut by 6 bases, the J end by 4 bases, with 7 bases between. From germline, CDR1 is SGHVS and CDR2 FQNEAQ. The data were obtained in a study of T cell responses to AZD1222 COVID-19 vaccine. Regarding the study as a whole: Clonal diversity was possibly underestimated; the donors were predominantly white British and more often female.

Repertoires were generated with immunoSEQ multiplex PCR, while TCRdb's copy carries only in-frame clones and drops some. The profile shows about 80,000 clones, 75% to 90% of them singletons. The rearrangement uses TRBV7-8 and TRBJ1-5, with D perhaps matching TRBD1 (5 bases). The source of this sequence is an adult in good health. The sequencing used peripheral blood, collected on day 0 of AZD1222 vaccination. In nucleotides, the CDR3 is TGTGCCAGCAGTGAGGGGAATCAGCCCCAGCATTTT. Translated: CASSEGNQPQHF. The whole variable domain, filled in from reference TRBV7-8 and TRBJ1-5, reads GAGVSQSPRYKVAKRGQDVALRCDPISGHVSLFWYQQALGQGPEFLTYFQNEAQLDKSGLPSDRFFAERPEGSVSTLKIQRTQQEDSAVYLCASSEGNQPQHFGDGTRLSIL.